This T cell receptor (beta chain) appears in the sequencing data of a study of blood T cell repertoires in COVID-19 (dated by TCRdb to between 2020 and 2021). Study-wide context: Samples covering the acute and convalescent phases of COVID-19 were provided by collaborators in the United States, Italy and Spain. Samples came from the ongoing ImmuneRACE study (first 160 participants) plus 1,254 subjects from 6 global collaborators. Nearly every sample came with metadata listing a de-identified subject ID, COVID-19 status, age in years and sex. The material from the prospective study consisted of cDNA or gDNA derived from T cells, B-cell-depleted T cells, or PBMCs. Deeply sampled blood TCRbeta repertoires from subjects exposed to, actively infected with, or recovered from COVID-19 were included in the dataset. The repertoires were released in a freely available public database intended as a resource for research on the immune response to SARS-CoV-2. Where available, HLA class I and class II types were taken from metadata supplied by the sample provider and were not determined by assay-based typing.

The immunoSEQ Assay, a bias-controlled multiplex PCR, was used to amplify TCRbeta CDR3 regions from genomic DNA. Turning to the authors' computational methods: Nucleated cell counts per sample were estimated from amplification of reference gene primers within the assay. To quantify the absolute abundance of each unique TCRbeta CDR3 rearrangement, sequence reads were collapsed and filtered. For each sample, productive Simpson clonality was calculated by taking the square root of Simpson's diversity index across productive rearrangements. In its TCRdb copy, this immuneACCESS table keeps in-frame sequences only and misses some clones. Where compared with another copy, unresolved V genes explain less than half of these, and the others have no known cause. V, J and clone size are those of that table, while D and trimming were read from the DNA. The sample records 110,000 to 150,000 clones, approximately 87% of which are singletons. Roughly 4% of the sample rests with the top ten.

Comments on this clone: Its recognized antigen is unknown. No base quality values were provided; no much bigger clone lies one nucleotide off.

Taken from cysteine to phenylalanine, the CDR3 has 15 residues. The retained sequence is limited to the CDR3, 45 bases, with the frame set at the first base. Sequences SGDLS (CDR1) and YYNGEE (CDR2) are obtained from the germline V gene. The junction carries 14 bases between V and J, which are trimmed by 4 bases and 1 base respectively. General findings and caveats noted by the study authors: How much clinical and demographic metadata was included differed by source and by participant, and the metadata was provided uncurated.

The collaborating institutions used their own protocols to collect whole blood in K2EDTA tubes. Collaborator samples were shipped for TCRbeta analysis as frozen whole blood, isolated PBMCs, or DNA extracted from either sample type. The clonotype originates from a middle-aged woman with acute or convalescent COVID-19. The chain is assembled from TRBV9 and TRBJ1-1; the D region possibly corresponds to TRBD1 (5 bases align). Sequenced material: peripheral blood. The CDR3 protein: CASSLLGGGNTEAFF. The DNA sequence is TGTGCCAGCAGCTTACTCGGGGGAGGGAACACTGAAGCTTTCTTT. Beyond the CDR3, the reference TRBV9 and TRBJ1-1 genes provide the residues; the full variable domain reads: DSGVTQTPKHLITATGQRVTLRCSPRSGDLSVYWYQQSLDQGLQFLIQYYNGEERAKGNILERFSAQQFPDLHSELNLSSLELGDSALYFCASSLLGGGNTEAFFGQGTRLTVV.